This T cell receptor beta chain was sequenced during a study of response to subunit inactivated influenza vaccine. Study-level findings and limits: Each seasonal flu vaccination may recruit only limited new T cells, authors suggested.

The germline gives CDR1 SQVTM, CDR2 ANQGSEA. V shed 4 bases, J shed 5 bases, and the junction held 9 bases outside the gene matches. The CDR3 covers 14 residues. Ten or more counts support this clonotype. The antigen remains undetermined. TCRdb used MiXCR to reprocess the RT-PCR reads, holding one entry per CDR3 protein. The repertoire includes roughly 760,000 distinct CDR3 sequences, about 20% of them detected once, and roughly 10% sits in the top ten. The specimen was PBMCs from blood, collected 4 to 6 days after vaccination. The receptor was derived from a man aged 50 to 59 who received an inactivated influenza vaccine. The chain is built from TRBV29-1 and TRBJ2-5; TRBD1 matches 8 bases. In DNA, the CDR3 is TGCAGCGTTGTATGGGCAGGGGGCGTTGAGACCCAGTACTTC. It yields the protein CSVVWAGGVETQYF.